These 20 T cell receptor beta chains were sequenced from one sample in a study of blood T cells in healthy people across ages. A second PCR, run for roughly 7 to 11 cycles, used a sample-barcoded 5' primer plus a J-beta primer mix. One entry per CDR3 protein, called by TCRdb with MiXCR from the 5' RACE reads. The table has 600,000 to 800,000 distinct CDR3 sequences, around 20% seen once; the top ten hold 3% to 4%. Material for sequencing was blood. Every receptor here comes from a man between 70 and 80 years old in good health.

The sample holds a few counts of this clonotype. CDR3 DNA: TGTGCCAGCAGTGACAGCCGAACTGAAGCTTTCTTT. Amino acids: CASSDSRTEAFF. J is TRBJ1-1 and V is TRBV7-9, with a weak D call TRBD1 (5 bases). Germline lookup yields CDR1 SEHNR and CDR2 FQNEAQ (reference sequence). V lost 6 bases and J 5 bases, leaving 10 bases between the germline ends. The CDR3 spans 12 residues.

As to this clonotype: One base away lies a much larger clone, so this may be a sequencing read error. The CDR3 nucleotides read TGTGCCAGTCGCGCGGGAGGCTCCTACAATGAGCAGTTCTTC. It yields the protein CASRAGGSYNEQFF. V gene TRBV11-1 combines with J gene TRBJ2-1, with 8 bases aligning to TRBD2. V lost 9 bases and J lost 0; bases outside the gene matches: 4. The germline CDR1 and CDR2 sequences are SGHAT and FQDESV (reference sequence). This CDR3 region has 14 residues.

The chain recombines TRBV27 with TRBJ1-3; no clear D gene. The CDR3 has 15 residues. V lost 1 base to trimming and J lost 4 bases, with 11 bases between them. CDR1 MNHEY and CDR2 SMNVEV come from the germline V gene (reference sequence). As DNA, the CDR3 is TGTGCCAGCAGTTTATTACCGGGAACGGGAAACACCATATATTTT. It specifies CASSLLPGTGNTIYF.

This clonotype was observed a few times. The chain is built from TRBV2 and TRBJ2-5; no clear D. This CDR3 has 13 amino acids. V lost 4 bases and J lost 4, with 10 bases in between. The V gene's germline CDR1 is SNHLY and CDR2 FYNNEI. The CDR3 spells CASSVGKGETQYF. The CDR3 bases are TGTGCCAGCAGTGTTGGGAAGGGAGAGACCCAGTACTTC.

The chain carries TRBV20-1 and TRBJ2-7; no definite D call. This CDR3 has 13 amino acids. CDR1 is DFQATT, CDR2 SNEGSKA, per germline (reference sequence). Trimming took off 1 base at V and 4 bases at J, with 11 bases between the two ends. CDR3 in amino acids: CSARGRFVYEQYF. The CDR3 DNA is TGCAGTGCTAGAGGACGGTTCGTGTACGAGCAGTACTTC.

With regard to this clonotype: Sequence at one end of the junction differs from germline and may be a read error. V and J are TRBV5-1 and TRBJ2-3, with TRBD1 identical over 10 bases. Per the germline V gene, CDR1 is SGHRS and CDR2 is YFSETQ. The CDR3 has 17 amino acids. The CDR3 spells CASSPGQGGLVSDRQYF. The DNA for the CDR3 is TGCGCCAGCAGCCCCGGACAGGGGGGACTAGTATCCGATAGGCAGTATTTT. Full variable domain (missing parts from reference TRBV5-1 and TRBJ2-3): KAGVTQTPRYLIKTRGQQVTLSCSPISGHRSVSWYQQTPGQGLQFLFEYFSETQRNKGNFPGRFSGRQFSNSRSEMNVSTLELGDSALYLCASSPGQGGLVSDRQYFGPGTRLTVL.

This clonotype turned up a few times. This chain links TRBV12-3 or TRBV12-4 with TRBJ2-3, with no clear D. This CDR3 has 12 amino acids. V was shortened by 4 bases and J by 5 bases, with 7 bases between the two germline ends. The CDR3 coding sequence is TGTGCCAGCAGTTGGAGTGGAGATACGCAGTATTTT. Translation: CASSWSGDTQYF.

This clonotype turned up a few times. This chain uses TRBV7-9 with TRBJ1-2; a weak D match, TRBD1 (6 bases). The length of the CDR3 is 16 residues. CDR1 and CDR2 from the germline V gene are SEHNR and FQNEAQ (reference sequence). The V end lost 4 bases, the J end lost 4 bases, and 19 bases lay between the germline ends. The CDR3: CASSSRGGDMTYGYTF. The CDR3 nucleotides read TGTGCCAGCAGCTCTAGAGGGGGTGACATGACCTATGGCTACACCTTC. Full variable domain (rest looked up from reference TRBV7-9 and TRBJ1-2): DTGVSQNPRHKITKRGQNVTFRCDPISEHNRLYWYRQTLGQGPEFLTYFQNEAQLEKSRLLSDRFSAERPKGSFSTLEIQRTEQGDSAMYLCASSSRGGDMTYGYTFGSGTRLTVV.

This clonotype has a handful of counts. The genes are TRBV7-2 and TRBJ2-1; 8 positions match TRBD1. The CDR3 has 15 amino acids. CDR1 is SGHTA, CDR2 FQGNSA, per germline. With V trimmed by 7 bases and J by 2 bases, 7 bases remained unmatched. The CDR3 region has the DNA TGTGCCAGCACCCGAGGGACAGGCCCCTACAATGAGCAGTTCTTC. Its protein product is CASTRGTGPYNEQFF.

The sample holds a few counts of this clonotype. The chain is built from TRBV29-1 and TRBJ2-5; D unresolved. Gene TRBJ2-1 matches the end of the DNA better, so the J call may be wrong. The germline V gene has CDR1 SQVTM and CDR2 ANQGSEA. The CDR3 has 12 amino acids. The CDR3 coding sequence is TGCAGCGTTGATGACGGTTCCAATGAGCAGTTCTTC. Translating gives CSVDDGSNEQFF.

The table lists this clonotype with a few counts. This chain links TRBV6-2 or TRBV6-3 with TRBJ1-5; D possibly corresponds to TRBD1 (6 bases). The ends were cut back, 6 bases at V and 9 bases at J, with 18 bases in the middle. Germline loops: CDR1 MNHEY, CDR2 SVGEGT. The CDR3 consists of 14 residues. The CDR3 DNA reads as TGTGCCAGCAGCACCGGACAGTTGGGAGGGCCCCAGCATTTT. This encodes CASSTGQLGGPQHF.

The V call is TRBV29-1, the J call TRBJ1-2; TRBD1 matches 7 bases. From germline, CDR1 is SQVTM and CDR2 ANQGSEA. The CDR3 consists of 15 residues. V lost 4 bases and J lost 3; bases outside the gene matches: 11. The CDR3 sequence is CSVVLEGGIDYGYTF. The CDR3 nucleotides read TGCAGCGTTGTCCTAGAAGGGGGCATCGACTATGGCTACACCTTC.

This clonotype was counted a few times. One junction end disagrees with the germline gene, perhaps due to a read error. The rearrangement links TRBV6-2 or TRBV6-3 to TRBJ2-1; D may match TRBD1 or TRBD2 (7 bases each). This CDR3 region has 13 residues. Germline V CDR1 and CDR2: MNHEY, SVGEGT. CDR3 amino acids: CATLQGGGNERFF. The CDR3 nucleotides read TGTGCCACCCTACAGGGAGGGGGCAATGAGCGGTTCTTC.

Details on this clonotype: The final CDR3 position lacks the conserved phenylalanine or tryptophan, pointing to a likely read error. The rearrangement links TRBV12-3 or TRBV12-4 to TRBJ1-1; 11 bases agree with TRBD1. V was pared by 5 bases and J by 4 bases, with 6 bases of the junction left unmatched. This CDR3 has 15 residues. CDR3 residues: CASSAPGQGVTEAFL. For the CDR3, the DNA is TGTGCCAGCAGTGCTCCGGGACAGGGGGTCACTGAAGCTTTCCTT.

This clonotype has a handful of counts. V usage is TRBV7-9 and J usage is TRBJ1-2, with 7 bases lining up with TRBD1. Germline V gene lookup returns CDR1 SEHNR and CDR2 FQNEAQ (reference sequence). Trimming took 0 bases from V and 7 from J; bases not matched to a gene: 2. This CDR3 contains 13 residues. The CDR3 is CASSLATGAGYTF. CDR3 in DNA: TGTGCCAGCAGCTTAGCAACAGGGGCTGGCTACACCTTC.

This chain joins TRBV11-2 and TRBJ2-1; D remains ambiguous. The V gene lost 0 bases and the J gene lost 9 bases, with 12 bases spanning the gap. The CDR3 spans 14 residues. Per germline, CDR1 SGHAT and CDR2 FQNNGV. CDR3 sequence (DNA): TGTGCCAGCAGCTTAGATCTACTCTCCTCTGAGCAGTTCTTC. Its translation is CASSLDLLSSEQFF.

A few counts support this clonotype. The CDR3 loop is CSASDGDTQYF. In nucleotides, the CDR3 is TGCAGTGCTAGTGATGGAGATACGCAGTATTTT. J is TRBJ2-3 and V is TRBV20-1; the D is unclear. Germline CDR1 is DFQATT and CDR2 is SNEGSKA (reference sequence). V lost 3 bases and J 5 bases, leaving 6 bases between the germline ends. CDR3 size: 11 residues.

This clonotype was observed a handful of times. A junction end diverges from the germline sequence, so it may reflect a read error. CDR3 loop: CASGLALDTEAFF. CDR3 sequence (DNA): TGTGCCAGCGGCTTAGCGCTGGATACTGAAGCTTTCTTT. V is TRBV7-9 and J is TRBJ1-1, with D unresolved. Germline CDR1 is SEHNR and CDR2 is FQNEAQ (reference sequence). This CDR3 comprises 13 residues.

The chain employs TRBV5-5 and TRBJ2-5; 8 positions match TRBD1. The J call may be incorrect, as the DNA end agrees better with TRBJ2-7. CDR1 and CDR2 from the germline V gene are SGHKS and YYEKEE (reference sequence). The CDR3 has 13 residues. The CDR3 coding sequence is TGTGCCAGCAGTGCCAGGGGGCGGTACGAGCAGTACTTC. Its translation is CASSARGRYEQYF.

The J gene is TRBJ2-1, the V gene TRBV9; 12 nucleotides align to TRBD2. Germline CDR1 reads SGDLS; CDR2 reads YYNGEE. This CDR3 contains 15 residues. V was pared by 3 bases and J by 8 bases, with 6 bases of the junction left unmatched. Here the CDR3 DNA reads TGTGCCAGCAGCGGGACTAGCGGGAACGTCGATGAGCAGTTCTTC. Its translation: CASSGTSGNVDEQFF.